These T cell receptor beta chains were read from a single sample in a study of blood T cell repertoires in COVID-19. Only in-frame clones appear in the TCRdb table, and some are missing; sequencing was by immunoSEQ multiplex PCR. Here the sample spans some 230,000 clones, approximately 85% being singletons. What was sequenced was peripheral blood. These receptors all come from a man aged 50-60 years who had recovered from COVID-19. CDR3s include the opening cysteine and the closing phenylalanine or tryptophan. A D gene is named only where the DNA matches it firmly. Rows may omit the clone size; those that give it use once, few, many or a size class.

clone size: -
J gene: TRBJ2-1
D gene: -
V gene: TRBV27
CDR3 DNA: TGTGCCAGCAGTCTGATGACTAGTCCCGCCTACAATGAGCAGTTCTTC
CDR3 protein: CASSLMTSPAYNEQFF

clone size: -
J gene: TRBJ2-1
D gene: -
V gene: TRBV5-4
CDR3 DNA: TGTGCCAGCAGCTTAGGGGGGGATGAGCAGTTCTTC
CDR3 protein: CASSLGGDEQFF

clone size: few
J gene: TRBJ2-1
D gene: -
V gene: TRBV11-2
CDR3 DNA: TGTGCCAGCAGCCCAAGGGACTCGAGCTCCTACAATGAGCAGTTCTTC
CDR3 protein: CASSPRDSSSYNEQFF

clone size: -
J gene: TRBJ2-1
D gene: TRBD2
V gene: TRBV19
CDR3 DNA: TGTGCCAGTAGTTTGGGACTAGCGGGGGACAATGAGCAGTTCTTC
CDR3 protein: CASSLGLAGDNEQFF

clone size: -
J gene: TRBJ2-7
D gene: TRBD2
V gene: TRBV5-4
CDR3 DNA: TGTGCCAGCAGCGGGGGACTAGCGGGAGGGGCCTACGAGCAGTACTTC
CDR3 protein: CASSGGLAGGAYEQYF

clone size: -
J gene: TRBJ1-3
D gene: -
V gene: TRBV3-1/TRBV3-2
CDR3 DNA: TGTGCCAGCAGCCAAGAGGGCGGGTCTGGAAACACCATATATTTT
CDR3 protein: CASSQEGGSGNTIYF

clone size: -
J gene: TRBJ2-5
D gene: TRBD2
V gene: TRBV10-1
CDR3 DNA: TGCGCCAGCAGTGAGACTAGCGGGAGGATCTGGGAGACCCAGTACTTC
CDR3 protein: CASSETSGRIWETQYF

clone size: -
J gene: TRBJ2-7
D gene: -
V gene: TRBV30
CDR3 DNA: TGTGCCTGGGGGGGAACAGGCCACGAGCAGTACTTC
CDR3 protein: CAWGGTGHEQYF

clone size: -
J gene: TRBJ2-1
D gene: TRBD2
V gene: TRBV18
CDR3 DNA: TGTGCCAGCTCACCTGGGAGCGGGAACTACAATGAGCAGTTCTTC
CDR3 protein: CASSPGSGNYNEQFF

clone size: once
J gene: TRBJ2-7
D gene: TRBD1
V gene: TRBV27
CDR3 DNA: TGTGCCAGCCGCTTCACAGGGGCCCGCTACGAGCAGTACTTC
CDR3 protein: CASRFTGARYEQYF

clone size: -
J gene: TRBJ1-2
D gene: -
V gene: TRBV28
CDR3 DNA: TGTGCCAGCAGTCTCTACTATGGCTACACCTTC
CDR3 protein: CASSLYYGYTF

clone size: -
J gene: TRBJ2-5
D gene: -
V gene: TRBV12-3/TRBV12-4
CDR3 DNA: TGTGCCAGCAGGTTCCCGGGGCAAGAGACCCAGTACTTC
CDR3 protein: CASRFPGQETQYF

clone size: -
J gene: TRBJ1-2
D gene: -
V gene: TRBV6-5
CDR3 DNA: TGTGCCAGCAGTCAAAGACAGACCACTAACTATGGCTACACCTTC
CDR3 protein: CASSQRQTTNYGYTF

clone size: once
J gene: TRBJ2-1
D gene: TRBD2
V gene: TRBV11-2
CDR3 DNA: TGTGCCAGCAGCTCTAGACTAGCGGGAGGGCCATACGAGCAGTTCTTC
CDR3 protein: CASSSRLAGGPYEQFF

clone size: -
J gene: TRBJ1-2
D gene: TRBD1
V gene: TRBV25-1
CDR3 DNA: TGTGCCAGCAGCGGGGACAGGGACGGCTATGGCTACACCTTC
CDR3 protein: CASSGDRDGYGYTF

clone size: many
J gene: TRBJ1-3
D gene: TRBD1
V gene: TRBV6-6
CDR3 DNA: TGTGCCAGCAGTCGGACAGGGGGCGCGAATGTTTTGGCTGGAAACACCATATATTTT
CDR3 protein: CASSRTGGANVLAGNTIYF

clone size: -
J gene: TRBJ2-1
D gene: -
V gene: TRBV5-1
CDR3 DNA: TGCGCCAGCAGCTCCCTGACAGACGAGCAGTTCTTC
CDR3 protein: CASSSLTDEQFF

clone size: -
J gene: TRBJ2-2
D gene: TRBD2
V gene: TRBV7-2
CDR3 DNA: TGTGCCAGCAGCCGGACTAGCGGGATAACCGGGGAGCTGTTTTTT
CDR3 protein: CASSRTSGITGELFF

clone size: -
J gene: TRBJ2-2
D gene: TRBD1
V gene: TRBV6-5
CDR3 DNA: TGTGCCAGCGGGGGAGACAGGGCGAACACCGGGGAGCTGTTTTTT
CDR3 protein: CASGGDRANTGELFF

clone size: -
J gene: TRBJ2-7
D gene: TRBD2
V gene: TRBV10-3
CDR3 DNA: TGTGCCATCAGTGGGGGGGGCTACGAGCAGTACTTC
CDR3 protein: CAISGGGYEQYF

clone size: -
J gene: TRBJ2-7
D gene: TRBD1
V gene: TRBV11-2
CDR3 DNA: TGTGCCAGCAGCGCCGACAGGGGGCAAGCCTACGAGCAGTACTTC
CDR3 protein: CASSADRGQAYEQYF

clone size: -
J gene: TRBJ1-1
D gene: -
V gene: TRBV7-6
CDR3 DNA: TGTGCCAGCAGCACCGGGACAAAAAACACTGAAGCTTTCTTT
CDR3 protein: CASSTGTKNTEAFF

clone size: -
J gene: TRBJ2-5
D gene: -
V gene: TRBV20-1
CDR3 DNA: TGCAGTGCCGTTTTGGCCCCCTCCCAGTACTTC
CDR3 protein: CSAVLAPSQYF

clone size: -
J gene: TRBJ2-2
D gene: TRBD2
V gene: TRBV14
CDR3 DNA: TGTGCCAGCAGCCAAGATCCTCCGGGACTAGCGGGATCGGCCACCGGGGAGCTGTTTTTT
CDR3 protein: CASSQDPPGLAGSATGELFF

clone size: -
J gene: TRBJ2-3
D gene: -
V gene: TRBV4-2
CDR3 DNA: TGTGCCAGCAGCCCGAGCGGGTCTAGCACAGATACGCAGTATTTT
CDR3 protein: CASSPSGSSTDTQYF

clone size: -
J gene: TRBJ1-6
D gene: -
V gene: TRBV18
CDR3 DNA: TGTGCCAGCTCAGTACAGGGAGATAATTCACCCCTCCACTTT
CDR3 protein: CASSVQGDNSPLHF

clone size: -
J gene: TRBJ1-6
D gene: TRBD1
V gene: TRBV27
CDR3 DNA: TGTGCCAGCAGTATAACAGGGGGAGGTGGCTCCTATAATTCACCCCTCCACTTT
CDR3 protein: CASSITGGGGSYNSPLHF

clone size: -
J gene: TRBJ2-7
D gene: TRBD2
V gene: TRBV29-1
CDR3 DNA: TGCAGCGTTGAAGGGCTAGCGGGAGGTAGGTCCTACGAGCAGTACTTC
CDR3 protein: CSVEGLAGGRSYEQYF

clone size: -
J gene: TRBJ2-2
D gene: TRBD1
V gene: TRBV24-1
CDR3 DNA: TGTGCCACCAGTGCCCCGGGACAGCCCACCGGGGAGCTGTTTTTT
CDR3 protein: CATSAPGQPTGELFF

clone size: once
J gene: TRBJ2-1
D gene: -
V gene: TRBV5-1
CDR3 DNA: TGCGCCAGCAGCTTGGTCCTCCTAGCGCCCCATGAGCAGTTCTTC
CDR3 protein: CASSLVLLAPHEQFF

clone size: -
J gene: TRBJ1-5
D gene: TRBD1
V gene: TRBV28
CDR3 DNA: TGTGCCAGCAGTTCCTGGACAGGGGGTAATCAGCCCCAGCATTTT
CDR3 protein: CASSSWTGGNQPQHF

clone size: -
J gene: TRBJ2-3
D gene: TRBD2
V gene: TRBV4-1
CDR3 DNA: TGCGCCAGCAGCGAAACCGGGACTAGCGGGAGAGGCACAGATACGCAGTATTTT
CDR3 protein: CASSETGTSGRGTDTQYF

clone size: -
J gene: TRBJ2-7
D gene: -
V gene: TRBV14
CDR3 DNA: TGTGCCAGCAGCCAAGTTCACTACGAGCAGTACTTC
CDR3 protein: CASSQVHYEQYF

clone size: -
J gene: TRBJ2-1
D gene: -
V gene: TRBV27
CDR3 DNA: TGTGCCAGCACGGGCTCCTACAATGAGCAGTTCTTC
CDR3 protein: CASTGSYNEQFF

clone size: -
J gene: TRBJ2-5
D gene: -
V gene: TRBV4-1
CDR3 DNA: TGCGCCAGCAGCCAAGACAGACAGTGGGGCGAGACCCAGTACTTC
CDR3 protein: CASSQDRQWGETQYF

clone size: once
J gene: TRBJ2-2
D gene: -
V gene: TRBV5-4
CDR3 DNA: TGTGCCAGCAGCTTGGGAGGGATTCGCGGCACCGGGGAGCTGTTTTTT
CDR3 protein: CASSLGGIRGTGELFF

clone size: -
J gene: TRBJ1-5
D gene: -
V gene: TRBV6-5
CDR3 DNA: TGTGCCAGCAGTTATACGCCGGTTGGTCAGCCCCAGCATTTT
CDR3 protein: CASSYTPVGQPQHF

clone size: -
J gene: TRBJ2-3
D gene: TRBD2
V gene: TRBV5-1
CDR3 DNA: TGCGCCAGCAGCTCGAGGACTAGCGGCTTCAGCACAGATACGCAGTATTTT
CDR3 protein: CASSSRTSGFSTDTQYF

clone size: -
J gene: TRBJ2-7
D gene: TRBD2
V gene: TRBV2
CDR3 DNA: TGTGCCAGCATGGGACTAGCGTCTTGGGAGCAGTACTTC
CDR3 protein: CASMGLASWEQYF

clone size: few
J gene: TRBJ1-3
D gene: -
V gene: TRBV28
CDR3 DNA: TGTGCCAGTAGTGGGGCCTCTGGATACACCATATATTTT
CDR3 protein: CASSGASGYTIYF

clone size: few
J gene: TRBJ1-5
D gene: TRBD1
V gene: TRBV6-5
CDR3 DNA: TGTGCCAGCAGTTTGGGAGGACAGGGTTATCAGCCCCAGCATTTT
CDR3 protein: CASSLGGQGYQPQHF

clone size: once
J gene: TRBJ1-5
D gene: -
V gene: TRBV5-5
CDR3 DNA: TGTGCCAGCAGCTTACAGGGAATCAACGCCCATCAGCCCCAGCATTTT
CDR3 protein: CASSLQGINAHQPQHF

clone size: -
J gene: TRBJ1-1
D gene: -
V gene: TRBV24-1
CDR3 DNA: TGTGCCACCAGTGGGCGCGGGAACACTGAAGCTTTCTTT
CDR3 protein: CATSGRGNTEAFF

clone size: once
J gene: TRBJ2-3
D gene: TRBD2
V gene: TRBV28
CDR3 DNA: TGTGCCAGCAGTTTATATACTAGCGCTGGAGATACGCAGTATTTT
CDR3 protein: CASSLYTSAGDTQYF

clone size: -
J gene: TRBJ2-2
D gene: -
V gene: TRBV3-1/TRBV3-2
CDR3 DNA: TGTGCCAGCAGCCAAGATTTTCGGGTCCCGGACACCGGGGAGCTGTTTTTT
CDR3 protein: CASSQDFRVPDTGELFF

clone size: -
J gene: TRBJ2-2
D gene: TRBD2
V gene: TRBV5-1
CDR3 DNA: TGCGCCAGCAGCTTGGTAGCGGGGGTAACCGGGGAGCTGTTTTTT
CDR3 protein: CASSLVAGVTGELFF

clone size: -
J gene: TRBJ1-1
D gene: -
V gene: TRBV6-1
CDR3 DNA: TGTGCCAGCAGTGAAAGGGAGGAAGGTGAAGCTTTCTTT
CDR3 protein: CASSEREEGEAFF

clone size: -
J gene: TRBJ2-7
D gene: -
V gene: TRBV2
CDR3 DNA: TGTGCCAGCAGGGACGAGGACAGCCCCTACGAGCAGTACTTC
CDR3 protein: CASRDEDSPYEQYF

clone size: few
J gene: TRBJ1-3
D gene: -
V gene: TRBV3-1/TRBV3-2
CDR3 DNA: TGTGCCAGCAGCCGTACGTCAGTCTCCCGACGAGGTGCTGGAAACACCATATATTTT
CDR3 protein: CASSRTSVSRRGAGNTIYF